The text below deals with one TCR beta chain. Profiling relied on immunoSEQ multiplex PCR, and the TCRdb table lists in-frame clones only, not all of them. Altogether over 20,000 clones are present, less than 90% being singletons, with the ten largest covering 12%. Treatment was busulfan-fludarabine conditioning, a marrow graft, and cyclophosphamide on days +3 and +4. This entry belongs to a study of T cells after posttransplantation cyclophosphamide. CDR1 is SGHTS, CDR2 YDEGEE, per germline. The CDR3 length is 16 residues. The trim removed 1 base at V and 1 base at J, leaving 7 bases unmatched. The TCR sequence derives from a female patient between 30 and 39 years old who received an allogeneic stem cell transplant from an unrelated donor, was CMV-positive, and had no GVHD. The T cells may come from the graft donor. Sequences were derived from PBMCs, sampled after allogeneic stem cell transplant with posttransplant cyclophosphamide. This rearrangement joins TRBV5-8 to TRBJ2-5, with TRBD2 matching 7 bases. The CDR3 DNA reads TGTGCCAGCAGCTTGACCAGCGGGGTTCTCCAAGAGACCCAGTACTTC. This codes for CASSLTSGVLQETQYF.